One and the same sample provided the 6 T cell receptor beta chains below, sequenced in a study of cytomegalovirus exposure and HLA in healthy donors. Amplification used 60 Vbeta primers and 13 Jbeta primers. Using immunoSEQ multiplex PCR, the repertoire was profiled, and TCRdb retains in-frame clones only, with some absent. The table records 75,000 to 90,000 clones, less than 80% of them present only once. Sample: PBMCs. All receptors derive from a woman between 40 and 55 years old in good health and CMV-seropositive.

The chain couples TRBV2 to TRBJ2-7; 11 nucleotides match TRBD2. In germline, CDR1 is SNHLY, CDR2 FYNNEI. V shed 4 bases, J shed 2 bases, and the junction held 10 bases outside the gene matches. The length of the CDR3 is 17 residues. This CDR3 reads CASSAPQGLAVAYEQYF. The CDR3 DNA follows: TGTGCCAGCAGTGCTCCCCAGGGACTAGCGGTTGCCTACGAGCAGTACTTC.

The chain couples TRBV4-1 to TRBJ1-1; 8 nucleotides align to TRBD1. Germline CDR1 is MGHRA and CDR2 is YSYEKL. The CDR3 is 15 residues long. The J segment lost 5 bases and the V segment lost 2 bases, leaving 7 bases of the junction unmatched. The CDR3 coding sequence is TGCGCCAGCAGCCAATTGGCAGGGGGCGAAACTGAAGCTTTCTTT. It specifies CASSQLAGGETEAFF.

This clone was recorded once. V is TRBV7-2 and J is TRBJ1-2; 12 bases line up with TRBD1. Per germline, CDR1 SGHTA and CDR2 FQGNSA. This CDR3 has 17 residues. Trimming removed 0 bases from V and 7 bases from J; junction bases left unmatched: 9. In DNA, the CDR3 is TGTGCCAGCAGCTTAGCCCAATTGGGACAGGGGGCTGGTGGCTACACCTTC. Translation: CASSLAQLGQGAGGYTF.

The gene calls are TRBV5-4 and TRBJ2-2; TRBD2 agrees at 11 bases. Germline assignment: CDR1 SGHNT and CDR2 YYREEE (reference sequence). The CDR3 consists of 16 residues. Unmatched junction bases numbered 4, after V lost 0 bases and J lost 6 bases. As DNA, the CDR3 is TGTGCCAGCAGCTTGGGGGTAGCGGGAGGGCCCGGGGAGCTGTTTTTT. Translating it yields CASSLGVAGGPGELFF.

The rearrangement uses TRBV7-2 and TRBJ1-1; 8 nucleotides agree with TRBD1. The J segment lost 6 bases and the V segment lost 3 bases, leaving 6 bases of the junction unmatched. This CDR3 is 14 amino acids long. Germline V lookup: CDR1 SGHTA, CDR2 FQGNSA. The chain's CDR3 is CASSFNRGRAEAFF. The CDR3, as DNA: TGTGCCAGCAGCTTCAACAGGGGGAGGGCTGAAGCTTTCTTT.

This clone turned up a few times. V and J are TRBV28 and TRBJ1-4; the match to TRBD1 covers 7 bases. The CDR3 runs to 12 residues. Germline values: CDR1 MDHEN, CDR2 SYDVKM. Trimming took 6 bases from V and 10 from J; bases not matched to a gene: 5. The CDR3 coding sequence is TGTGCCAGCAGCGGAGGGGGCGGAAAACTGTTTTTT. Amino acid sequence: CASSGGGGKLFF.